This T cell receptor (beta chain) appears in the sequencing data of a study of blood T cell repertoires in COVID-19 (dated by TCRdb to 2020 to 2021). In terms of the full investigation: The collaborator samples originated in the United States, Italy and Spain and spanned the acute and convalescent phases of COVID-19. Sample metadata almost always included a de-identified subject ID, COVID-19 status, age in years and sex. Deeply sampled blood TCRbeta repertoires from subjects exposed to, actively infected with, or recovered from COVID-19 were included in the dataset. The prospective study material was composed of cDNA or gDNA derived from T cells, B-cell-depleted T cells, or PBMCs. Where available, HLA class I and class II types were taken from metadata supplied by the sample provider and were not determined by assay-based typing. The repertoires were released in a freely available public database meant as a resource for research on the immune response to SARS-CoV-2. The samples were drawn from two sources: the first 160 participants of the ongoing ImmuneRACE study, and 1,000 to 1,500 subjects contributed by 6 global collaborators. Results and caveats for the whole study, not just this receptor: The quantity of clinical and demographic metadata differed by source and by participant and was supplied without curation.

The germline V gene (reference sequence) specifies SEHNR as CDR1 and FQNEAQ as CDR2. The CDR3 contains 15 residues, cysteine and phenylalanine counted. The DNA shown is the 45-base CDR3, in frame from base 1. V gives up 2 bases and J gives up 4 bases, and the segment between their germline ends measures 12 bases. TCRbeta CDR3 regions were amplified from genomic DNA by means of the immunoSEQ Assay, a bias-controlled multiplex PCR. The paper's data handling went like this. Nucleated cell counts per sample were estimated from amplification of reference gene primers within the assay. To quantify the absolute abundance of each unique TCRbeta CDR3 rearrangement, sequence reads were collapsed and filtered. Productive Simpson clonality was computed per sample as the square root of Simpson's diversity index over productive rearrangements. Imported from immuneACCESS, the table was reduced by TCRdb to in-frame sequences with V and J called. These copies leave out some clones; in studies compared against another copy, an unresolved V gene accounts for under half, and the cause of the remainder is not known. D and trimming were read from the DNA, whereas the V and J calls and clone size are those reported in that table. This sample holds some 260,000 clones; around 90% were observed only once. The ten biggest clones cover about 0.64% of the sample.

Collaborating institutions collected whole blood in K2EDTA tubes following their own protocols. For TCRbeta analysis, collaborators shipped samples in one of three forms: frozen whole blood, isolated PBMCs, or DNA extracted from either of those sample types. This clone was counted between two and nine times. No antigen is known for it. No clone much larger than this one lies a single base away; base qualities are absent. The sequencing sample was made of peripheral blood. The sequence links TRBV7-9 to TRBJ1-3; the D gene is perhaps TRBD1, on 6 matching bases. The clonotype comes from a human donor in a cohort sampled during active COVID-19. The DNA is TGTGCCAGCAGCTTAAGTCAGGGGACGGGAAACACCATATATTTT. This translates into CASSLSQGTGNTIYF. Joined to the reference TRBV7-9 and TRBJ1-3 proteins, this CDR3 gives the full variable domain: DTGVSQNPRHKITKRGQNVTFRCDPISEHNRLYWYRQTLGQGPEFLTYFQNEAQLEKSRLLSDRFSAERPKGSFSTLEIQRTEQGDSAMYLCASSLSQGTGNTIYFGEGSWLTVV.